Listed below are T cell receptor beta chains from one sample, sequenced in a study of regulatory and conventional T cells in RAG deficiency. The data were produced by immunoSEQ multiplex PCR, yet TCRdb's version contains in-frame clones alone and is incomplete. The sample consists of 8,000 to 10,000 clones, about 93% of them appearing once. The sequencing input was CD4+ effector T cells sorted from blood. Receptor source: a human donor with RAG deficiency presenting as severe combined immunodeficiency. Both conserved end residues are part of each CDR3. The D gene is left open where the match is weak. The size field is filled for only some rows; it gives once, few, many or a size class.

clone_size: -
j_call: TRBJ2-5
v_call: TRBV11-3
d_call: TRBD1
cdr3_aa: CASSPGTGGETQYF
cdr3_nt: TGTGCCAGCAGCCCCGGGACAGGGGGAGAGACCCAGTACTTC

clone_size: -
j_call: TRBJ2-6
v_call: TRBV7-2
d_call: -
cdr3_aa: CASSLGGSGANVLTF
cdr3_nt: TGTGCCAGCAGCTTAGGGGGCTCTGGGGCCAACGTCCTGACTTTC

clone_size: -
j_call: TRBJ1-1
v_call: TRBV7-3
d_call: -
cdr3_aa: CASTPGGSTEAFF
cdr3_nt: TGTGCCAGCACCCCCGGAGGGAGCACTGAAGCTTTCTTT

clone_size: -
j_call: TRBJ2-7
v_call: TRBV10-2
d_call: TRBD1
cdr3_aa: CASTHRGPYYEQYF
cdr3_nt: TGCGCCAGCACTCACAGGGGGCCCTACTACGAGCAGTACTTC

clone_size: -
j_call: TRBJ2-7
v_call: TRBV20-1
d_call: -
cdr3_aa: CSAKGGDEQYF
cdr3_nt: TGCAGTGCTAAGGGGGGGGACGAGCAGTACTTC

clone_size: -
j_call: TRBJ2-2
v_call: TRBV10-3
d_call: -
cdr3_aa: CAISVQGNTGELFF
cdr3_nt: TGTGCCATCAGTGTGCAGGGTAACACCGGGGAGCTGTTTTTT

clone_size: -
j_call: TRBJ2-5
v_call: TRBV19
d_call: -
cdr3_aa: CASSIVGGETQYF
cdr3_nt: TGTGCCAGTAGTATAGTGGGGGGCGAGACCCAGTACTTC

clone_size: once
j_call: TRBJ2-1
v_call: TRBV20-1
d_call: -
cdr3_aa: CSRGSYNEQFF
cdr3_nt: TGCAGTAGGGGCTCCTACAATGAGCAGTTCTTC

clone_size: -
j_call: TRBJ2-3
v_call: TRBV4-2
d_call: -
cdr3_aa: CASSQEGASTDTQYF
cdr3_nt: TGTGCCAGCAGCCAAGAGGGGGCTAGCACAGATACGCAGTATTTT

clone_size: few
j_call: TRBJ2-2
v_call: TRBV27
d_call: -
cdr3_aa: CASKAGTLYTGELFF
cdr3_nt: TGTGCCAGCAAGGCCGGGACCTTGTACACCGGGGAGCTGTTTTTT

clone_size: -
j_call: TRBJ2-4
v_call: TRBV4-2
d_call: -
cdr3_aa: CASSQVTVAKNIQYF
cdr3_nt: TGTGCCAGCAGCCAAGTAACAGTAGCCAAAAACATTCAGTACTTC

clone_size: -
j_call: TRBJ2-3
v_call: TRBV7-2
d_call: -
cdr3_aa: CASSLIDGPYTDTQYF
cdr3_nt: TGTGCCAGCAGCCTAATCGACGGACCATACACAGATACGCAGTATTTT

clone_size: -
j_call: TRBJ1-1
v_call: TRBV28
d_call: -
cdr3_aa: CASRQNTEAFF
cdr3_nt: TGTGCCAGCAGACAGAACACTGAAGCTTTCTTT

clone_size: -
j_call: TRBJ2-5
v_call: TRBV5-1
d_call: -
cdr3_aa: CASTGFGETQYF
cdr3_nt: TGCGCCAGTACAGGGTTTGGAGAGACCCAGTACTTC

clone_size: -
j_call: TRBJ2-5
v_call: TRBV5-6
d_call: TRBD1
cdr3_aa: CASSLVTGGRETQYF
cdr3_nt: TGTGCCAGCAGCTTGGTGACAGGGGGGAGAGAGACCCAGTACTTC

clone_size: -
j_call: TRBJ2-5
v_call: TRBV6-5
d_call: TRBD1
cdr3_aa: CASSYSQGASGETQYF
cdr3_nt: TGTGCCAGCAGTTATTCGCAGGGGGCGTCGGGAGAGACCCAGTACTTC

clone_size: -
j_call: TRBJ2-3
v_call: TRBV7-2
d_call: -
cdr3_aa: CASSLAGGRRPDTQYF
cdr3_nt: TGTGCCAGCAGCTTAGCGGGGGGGCGCAGGCCAGATACGCAGTATTTT

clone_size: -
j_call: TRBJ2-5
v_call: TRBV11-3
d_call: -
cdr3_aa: CASSPAGPYQETQYF
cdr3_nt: TGTGCCAGCAGCCCAGCGGGCCCGTACCAAGAGACCCAGTACTTC

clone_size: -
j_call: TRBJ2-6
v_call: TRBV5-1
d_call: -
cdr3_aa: CASRIAGASGANVLTF
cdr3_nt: TGCGCCAGCAGGATCGCAGGAGCCTCTGGGGCCAACGTCCTGACTTTC

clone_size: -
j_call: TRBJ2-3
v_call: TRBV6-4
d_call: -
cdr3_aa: CASSVSYTDTQYF
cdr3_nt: TGTGCCAGCAGTGTGTCCTACACAGATACGCAGTATTTT

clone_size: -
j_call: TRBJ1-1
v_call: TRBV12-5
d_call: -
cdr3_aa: CASGFIPGNTEAFF
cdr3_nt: TGTGCTAGTGGTTTTATCCCGGGGAACACTGAAGCTTTCTTT

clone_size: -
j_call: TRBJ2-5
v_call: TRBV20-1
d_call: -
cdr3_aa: CSADRETQYF
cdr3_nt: TGCAGTGCTGACAGAGAGACCCAGTACTTC

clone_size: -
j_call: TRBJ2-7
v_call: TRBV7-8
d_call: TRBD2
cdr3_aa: CASSRGPGLRYEQYF
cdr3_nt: TGTGCCAGCAGCCGTGGCCCGGGACTACGCTACGAGCAGTACTTC

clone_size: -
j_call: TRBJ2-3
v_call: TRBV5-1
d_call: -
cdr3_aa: CASSGDPTDTQYF
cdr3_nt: TGCGCCAGCAGCGGCGACCCCACAGATACGCAGTATTTT

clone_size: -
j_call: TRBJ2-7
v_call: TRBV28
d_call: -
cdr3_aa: CASTWGGPYEQYF
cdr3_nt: TGTGCCAGCACTTGGGGCGGCCCCTACGAGCAGTACTTC

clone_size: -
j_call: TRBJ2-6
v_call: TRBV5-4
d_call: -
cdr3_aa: CASSAATGSGANVLTF
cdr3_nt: TGTGCCAGCAGCGCAGCGACGGGCTCTGGGGCCAACGTCCTGACTTTC

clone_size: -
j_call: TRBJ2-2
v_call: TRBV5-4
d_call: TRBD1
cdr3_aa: CASSSGQDLTGELFF
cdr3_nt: TGTGCCAGCAGTTCGGGACAGGACCTCACCGGGGAGCTGTTTTTT

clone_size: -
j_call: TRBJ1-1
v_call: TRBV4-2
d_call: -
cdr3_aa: CASSQVHGYTEAFF
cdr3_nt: TGTGCCAGCAGCCAAGTTCACGGGTACACTGAAGCTTTCTTT

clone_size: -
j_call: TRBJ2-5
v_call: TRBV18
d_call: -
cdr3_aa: CASSRDTHGRETQYF
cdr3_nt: TGTGCCAGCTCACGGGACACCCACGGGCGAGAGACCCAGTACTTC

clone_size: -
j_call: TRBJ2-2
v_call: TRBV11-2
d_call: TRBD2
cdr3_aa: CASSLLAGGPGELFF
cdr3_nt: TGTGCCAGCAGCCTGCTCGCGGGAGGGCCCGGGGAGCTGTTTTTT

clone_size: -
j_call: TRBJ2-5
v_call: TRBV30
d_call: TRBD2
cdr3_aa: CAWSNGLAGAWYF
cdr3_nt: TGTGCCTGGAGTAATGGGCTAGCGGGAGCTTGGTACTTC

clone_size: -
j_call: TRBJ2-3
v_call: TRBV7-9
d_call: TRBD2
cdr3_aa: CASTLLKAGGSDTQYF
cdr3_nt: TGTGCCAGCACCCTCCTTAAGGCGGGAGGGTCAGATACGCAGTATTTT

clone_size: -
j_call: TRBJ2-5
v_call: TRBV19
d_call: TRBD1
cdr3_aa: CATKGTGKTQYF
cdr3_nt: TGTGCCACTAAGGGGACAGGGAAGACCCAGTACTTC

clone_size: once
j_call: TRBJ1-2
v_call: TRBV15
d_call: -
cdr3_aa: CATSRDGGSANYGYTF
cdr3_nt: TGTGCCACCAGCAGAGATGGGGGGTCCGCCAACTATGGCTACACCTTC

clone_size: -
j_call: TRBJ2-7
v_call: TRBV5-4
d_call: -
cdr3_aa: CASSLRQETYEQYF
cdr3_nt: TGTGCCAGCAGCTTGAGGCAGGAAACCTACGAGCAGTACTTC

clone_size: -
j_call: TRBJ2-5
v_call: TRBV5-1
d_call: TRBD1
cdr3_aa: CASSWTGIQETQYF
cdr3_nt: TGCGCCAGCAGCTGGACAGGGATCCAAGAGACCCAGTACTTC

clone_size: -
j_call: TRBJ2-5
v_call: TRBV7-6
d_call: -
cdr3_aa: CASSLGTQETQYF
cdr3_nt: TGTGCCAGCAGCTTAGGGACACAAGAGACCCAGTACTTC

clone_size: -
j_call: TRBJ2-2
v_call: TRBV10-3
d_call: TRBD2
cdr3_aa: CAISAGGRSTGELFF
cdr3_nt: TGTGCCATCAGTGCGGGGGGTCGGAGCACCGGGGAGCTGTTTTTT

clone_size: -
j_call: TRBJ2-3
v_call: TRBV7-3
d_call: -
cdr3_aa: CASSLSSNTDTQYF
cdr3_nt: TGTGCCAGCAGCTTAAGTTCTAACACAGATACGCAGTATTTT

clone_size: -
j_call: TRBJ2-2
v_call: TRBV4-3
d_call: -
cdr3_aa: CASSQDNANTGELFF
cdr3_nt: TGCGCCAGCAGCCAAGACAACGCGAACACCGGGGAGCTGTTTTTT

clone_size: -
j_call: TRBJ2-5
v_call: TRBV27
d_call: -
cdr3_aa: CASRKQGRETQYF
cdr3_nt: TGTGCCAGCAGAAAGCAGGGTCGGGAGACCCAGTACTTC

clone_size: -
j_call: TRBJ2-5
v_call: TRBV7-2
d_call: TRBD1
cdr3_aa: CASSARRRTGGQETQYF
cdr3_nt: TGTGCCAGCAGCGCGAGACGCCGGACAGGGGGCCAAGAGACCCAGTACTTC